The source of this TCR beta chain is a study of cytomegalovirus exposure and HLA in healthy donors. The PCR made use of 60 Vbeta and 13 Jbeta primers. The assay was immunoSEQ multiplex PCR, and TCRdb's table has in-frame clones only and misses some. The profile shows some 120,000 clones, 81% of them singletons. From germline, CDR1 is MNHEY and CDR2 SMNVEV (reference sequence). CDR3 length equals 14 residues. With 8 bases removed from V and 7 bases from J, the gap between germline ends came to 15 bases. The specimen was PBMCs. The chain uses TRBV27 and TRBJ1-6; D not resolved. The TCR comes from a woman aged 30 to 39 in good health and CMV-seronegative. CDR3: CASAAIVRNSPLHF. Written as DNA, the CDR3 is TGTGCCAGCGCCGCCATAGTTAGAAATTCACCCCTCCACTTT.